Below are 21 T cell receptor beta chains sequenced from a single sample in a study of radiotherapy plus CTLA-4 blockade in lung cancer. Method: immunoSEQ multiplex PCR; TCRdb's copy keeps in-frame clones and lacks some. This table has about 84,000 clones, 72% appearing once. The source was peripheral blood, collected from a patient treated with radiotherapy plus ipilimumab. Source of these receptors: a human donor with non-small cell lung cancer that progressed on radiotherapy plus ipilimumab.

This clone was counted a single time. The CDR3 DNA reads TGCGCCAGCAGCTCGGACACGAACACCGGGGAGCTGTTTTTT. This translates into CASSSDTNTGELFF. The chain uses TRBV5-1 and TRBJ2-2; D is perhaps TRBD1 (5 bases). Per the germline V gene, CDR1 is SGHRS and CDR2 is YFSETQ. The CDR3 length is 14 residues. The ends were cut back, 3 bases at V and 0 bases at J, with 6 bases in the middle.

The J gene is TRBJ2-3, the V gene TRBV2; D perhaps matches TRBD2 (6 bases). V dropped 1 base and J dropped 2 bases, with 13 bases sitting between them. CDR3 length: 16 amino acids. The germline V gene encodes CDR1 SNHLY and CDR2 FYNNEI. The DNA of the CDR3 is TGTGCCAGCAGTGAAGGGCAGCGGGCATTCACAGATACGCAGTATTTT. It yields the protein CASSEGQRAFTDTQYF.

The rearrangement joins TRBV4-1 to TRBJ1-1; TRBD1 matches 7 bases. Trimming took 0 bases from V and 0 from J; bases not matched to a gene: 4. Germline loops: CDR1 MGHRA, CDR2 YSYEKL. The CDR3 length is 16 residues. This CDR3 reads CASSQDDREMNTEAFF. In DNA, the CDR3 is TGCGCCAGCAGCCAAGACGACAGGGAAATGAACACTGAAGCTTTCTTT.

The chain's CDR3 is CASSARQSEAFF. For the CDR3, the DNA is TGTGCCAGCAGCGCACGACAGTCTGAAGCTTTCTTT. The chain links TRBV11-2 to TRBJ1-1; D perhaps matches TRBD1 (5 bases). V was trimmed by 5 bases and J by 6 bases, leaving 10 bases between them. CDR1 is SGHAT and CDR2 is FQNNGV in the germline V gene. CDR3 size: 12 residues.

This chain uses TRBV25-1 with TRBJ1-4; D is uncertain. The germline V gene encodes CDR1 MGHDK and CDR2 SYGVNS. Trimming shortened V by 6 bases and J by 5 bases, and 4 bases separated the two germline ends. The CDR3 is made up of 11 amino acids. In DNA form, the CDR3 reads TGTGCCAGCAGGGAAAATGAAAAACTGTTTTTT. Protein product: CASRENEKLFF.

The J gene is TRBJ2-1, the V gene TRBV2; TRBD2 matches at 8 bases. J gave up 2 bases and V 6 bases, and 3 bases lay outside the gene matches. The CDR3 loop spans 14 amino acids. Germline V lookup: CDR1 SNHLY, CDR2 FYNNEI. The CDR3 sequence: CASRAGGTYNEQFF. The CDR3 DNA sequence: TGTGCCAGCAGGGCGGGAGGCACCTACAATGAGCAGTTCTTC. Together with reference TRBV2 and TRBJ2-1, the CDR3 gives the full variable domain: EPEVTQTPSHQVTQMGQEVILRCVPISNHLYFYWYRQILGQKVEFLVSFYNNEISEKSEIFDDQFSVERPDGSNFTLKIRSTKLEDSAMYFCASRAGGTYNEQFFGPGTRLTVL.

This clone was seen only a few times. The gene calls are TRBV4-3 and TRBJ2-7, with 9 bases that match TRBD1. The CDR3 extends over 17 amino acids. In germline, CDR1 is LGHNA, CDR2 YSLEER. J was trimmed by 1 base and V by 1 base; bases with no gene match: 8. The DNA for the CDR3 is TGCGCCAGCAGCCAAGTCCTTGGGACAGGGACTTCCTACGAGCAGTACTTC. This codes for CASSQVLGTGTSYEQYF.

The chain recombines TRBV18 with TRBJ2-7, with 14 bases aligning to TRBD2. The CDR3 has 20 residues. The V gene end was trimmed by 6 bases and the J gene end by 3 bases; junction bases not matched to a gene: 19. Germline lookup yields CDR1 KGHSH and CDR2 LQKENI. The CDR3 DNA reads TGTGCCAGCTCTTCGTCAGGGGTTGGACTAGCGGGGGGATTAAGCTACGAGCAGTACTTC. This translates into CASSSSGVGLAGGLSYEQYF.

The gene calls are TRBV27 and TRBJ1-5, with 7 bases matching TRBD1. CDR1 MNHEY and CDR2 SMNVEV come from the germline V gene (reference sequence). With V trimmed by 6 bases and J by 4 bases, 3 bases remained unmatched. The CDR3 length is 13 residues. The CDR3 loop reads CASRPGQNQPQHF. The CDR3 DNA reads as TGTGCCAGCAGACCGGGACAGAATCAGCCCCAGCATTTT.

The J gene is TRBJ1-2, the V gene TRBV4-1; maybe TRBD1 (5 bases). There are 18 residues in the CDR3. Germline V gene lookup returns CDR1 MGHRA and CDR2 YSYEKL. V lost 0 bases and J lost 5, with 22 bases in between. CDR3 nucleotide sequence: TGCGCCAGCAGCCAAGACCCGGGGGAGGTCGCCGATAGGTATGGCTACACCTTC. As protein: CASSQDPGEVADRYGYTF.

The V and J genes are TRBV6-6 and TRBJ2-7; D is possibly TRBD1 or TRBD2 (6 bases each). CDR1 and CDR2 (germline): MNHNY, SVGAGI (reference sequence). Trimming left V 5 bases short and J 6 bases short, with 11 bases between. The CDR3 loop spans 12 amino acids. The CDR3 region is CASSRGTPEQYF. The CDR3 DNA is TGTGCCAGCAGTCGCGGGACACCCGAGCAGTACTTC.

The chain links TRBV11-1 to TRBJ1-1; maybe TRBD1 (5 bases). This CDR3 has 13 residues. Trimming removed 5 bases at V and 5 bases at J, with 12 bases between. Germline V lookup: CDR1 SGHAT, CDR2 FQDESV (reference sequence). The CDR3 bases are TGTGCCAGCAGCACCAGGGTAGCGACTGAAGCTTTCTTT. Protein: CASSTRVATEAFF.

The genes are TRBV9 and TRBJ2-4, with D perhaps matching TRBD1 or TRBD2 (5 bases each). The CDR3 has 16 amino acids. Germline values: CDR1 SGDLS, CDR2 YYNGEE. V shed 0 bases and J shed 8 bases, with 18 bases lying between them. The CDR3 sequence: CASSVGPQGVGDIQYF. The DNA of the CDR3 is TGTGCCAGCAGCGTAGGACCACAAGGGGTCGGGGACATTCAGTACTTC.

V usage is TRBV7-9 and J usage is TRBJ2-2; D is perhaps TRBD2 (5 bases). V lost 5 bases to trimming and J lost 4 bases, with 17 bases between them. Germline lookup yields CDR1 SEHNR and CDR2 FQNEAQ (reference sequence). There are 16 residues in the CDR3. The CDR3 region is CASSSPRGLLTGELFF. CDR3 DNA sequence: TGTGCCAGCAGCAGCCCCCGAGGGCTCCTCACCGGGGAGCTGTTTTTT.

The rearrangement links TRBV10-1 to TRBJ2-5, with a tentative D call TRBD1 (6 bases). Trimming removed 2 bases at V and 2 bases at J, with 18 bases between. The V gene's germline CDR1 is WNHNN and CDR2 SYGVQD (reference sequence). The CDR3 is made up of 17 amino acids. The DNA for the CDR3 is TGCGCCAGCAGTGAGCTCCGACAGGTAACCTGGCAAGAGACCCAGTACTTC. It translates to CASSELRQVTWQETQYF.

This clone has more than one count but fewer than ten. The rearrangement uses TRBV7-8 and TRBJ2-7; TRBD1 agrees at 7 bases. Germline V gene lookup returns CDR1 SGHVS and CDR2 FQNEAQ. V trimming: 5 bases; J trimming: 2 bases; junction bases outside the gene matches: 12. The CDR3 loop spans 16 amino acids. The CDR3 coding sequence is TGTGCCAGCAGCACCCCCGGGACAGACATAACCTACGAGCAGTACTTC. Protein sequence: CASSTPGTDITYEQYF.

The chain has TRBV27 and TRBJ2-3, with TRBD2 identical over 9 bases. The CDR3 runs to 16 residues. V was clipped by 6 bases and J by 5 bases; unmatched bases: 12. Germline values: CDR1 MNHEY, CDR2 SMNVEV (reference sequence). CDR3 protein: CASRDPSGESVDTQYF. The CDR3 nucleotides read TGTGCCAGCAGGGATCCTAGCGGGGAGTCCGTAGATACGCAGTATTTT.

J is TRBJ2-4 and V is TRBV28; perhaps D is TRBD1 or TRBD2 (6 bases each). CDR1 and CDR2 from the germline V gene are MDHEN and SYDVKM. V lost 5 bases and J lost 6, with 8 bases in between. This CDR3 is 12 amino acids long. The CDR3 DNA follows: TGTGCCAGCAGTGAGGGGGGAAACATTCAGTACTTC. Amino acids: CASSEGGNIQYF.

This clone occurred a few times. V is TRBV27 and J is TRBJ2-7, with a possible D match to TRBD1 (5 bases). Germline values: CDR1 MNHEY, CDR2 SMNVEV (reference sequence). The CDR3 is 12 amino acids. V was trimmed by 6 bases and J by 4 bases, leaving 10 bases between them. The CDR3 is CASRQELYEQYF. The CDR3 region has the DNA TGTGCCAGCAGACAGGAGCTTTACGAGCAGTACTTC.

The chain couples TRBV29-1 to TRBJ2-5, with a possible D match to TRBD2 (7 bases). The J call may be mistaken, given a closer DNA end match to TRBJ2-7. The germline gives CDR1 SQVTM, CDR2 ANQGSEA. The CDR3 sequence is 14 residues long. The CDR3 bases are TGCAGCGTTGAAGTGGGGGGGGGCCCCTACGAGCAGTACTTC. Translation gives CSVEVGGGPYEQYF.

This chain joins TRBV2 and TRBJ2-2; possible D gene TRBD2, 6 bases. V dropped 4 bases and J dropped 8 bases, with 11 bases sitting between them. This CDR3 is 13 amino acids long. The germline CDR1 and CDR2 sequences are SNHLY and FYNNEI. Written as DNA, the CDR3 is TGTGCCAGCAGTGGGAGGGTAGGAGGGGAGCTGTTTTTT. The encoded protein is CASSGRVGGELFF.